Listed below are T cell receptor beta chains from one sample, sequenced in a study of blood T cell repertoires in COVID-19. Profiling relied on immunoSEQ multiplex PCR, and the TCRdb table lists in-frame clones only, not all of them. The table records roughly 300,000 clones, 87% of them present only once. Sequencing used peripheral blood. The source of these receptors is a woman aged 45-60 years who had recovered from COVID-19. Each CDR3 is given with its conserved first and last residue. The D gene is left open where the match is weak. Expanded clones get a size class; other rows say once, few or many, or leave the size out.

clone_size	v_call	j_call	d_call	cdr3_aa	cdr3_nt
few	TRBV6-6	TRBJ1-4	NA	CASSYAGADEKLFF	TGTGCCAGCAGTTACGCGGGGGCCGATGAAAAACTGTTTTTT
NA	TRBV29-1	TRBJ1-2	NA	CSVEAGDYGYTF	TGCAGCGTTGAAGCAGGGGACTATGGCTACACCTTC
NA	TRBV11-3	TRBJ1-1	NA	CASSLYPNTEAFF	TGTGCCAGCAGCTTATATCCTAACACTGAAGCTTTCTTT
NA	TRBV7-9	TRBJ1-3	TRBD1	CASSPGGSGNTIYF	TGTGCCAGCAGCCCAGGGGGATCAGGAAACACCATATATTTT
NA	TRBV3-1/TRBV3-2	TRBJ2-5	TRBD2	CASRAGTRQQETQYF	TGTGCCAGCAGAGCAGGGACTAGACAACAAGAGACCCAGTACTTC
NA	TRBV19	TRBJ2-5	TRBD1	CASSIEGQGFSETQYF	TGTGCCAGTAGTATAGAGGGACAGGGTTTCTCTGAGACCCAGTACTTC
once	TRBV5-1	TRBJ2-6	NA	CASSLLSGAPGANVLTF	TGCGCCAGCAGCTTATTATCAGGGGCGCCTGGGGCCAACGTCCTGACTTTC
NA	TRBV18	TRBJ1-3	TRBD1	CASSQELLTGRSGNTIYF	TGTGCCAGCTCACAGGAACTCCTGACAGGGCGGTCTGGAAACACCATATATTTT
NA	TRBV2	TRBJ1-5	NA	CASRSAPGGQPQHF	TGTGCCAGCAGGTCGGCCCCGGGGGGTCAGCCCCAGCATTTT
NA	TRBV7-8	TRBJ1-1	NA	CASSLGTVLMNTEAFF	TGTGCCAGCAGCTTAGGGACAGTTCTTATGAACACTGAAGCTTTCTTT
NA	TRBV25-1	TRBJ1-1	NA	CASSAQDRREAFF	TGTGCCAGCAGTGCCCAAGACAGGAGAGAAGCTTTCTTT
NA	TRBV10-3	TRBJ2-5	TRBD2	CAIKASGAETQYF	TGTGCCATCAAAGCTAGCGGGGCAGAGACCCAGTACTTC
NA	TRBV6-5	TRBJ1-1	TRBD1	CASSVTGLGTEAFF	TGTGCCAGCAGCGTGACAGGGTTGGGCACTGAAGCTTTCTTT
once	TRBV12-3/TRBV12-4	TRBJ2-1	NA	CASSSRSYNEQFF	TGTGCCAGCAGTTCGCGGTCCTACAATGAGCAGTTCTTC
once	TRBV7-2	TRBJ2-6	NA	CASSFYGANVLTF	TGTGCCAGCAGCTTTTATGGGGCCAACGTCCTGACTTTC
once	TRBV6-5	TRBJ1-5	TRBD1	CASSYSSDRGKQPQHF	TGTGCCAGCAGTTACTCTTCTGACAGGGGAAAGCAGCCCCAGCATTTT
NA	TRBV5-5	TRBJ2-7	NA	CASSLGSAGGPPYEQYF	TGTGCCAGCAGCTTGGGGTCGGCAGGTGGTCCCCCCTACGAGCAGTACTTC
NA	TRBV6-5	TRBJ1-2	NA	CASSREGGYTF	TGTGCCAGCAGCAGAGAGGGAGGCTACACCTTC
NA	TRBV24-1	TRBJ2-3	NA	CATSVPGGIDTQYF	TGTGCCACCAGTGTCCCAGGGGGGATAGATACGCAGTATTTT
NA	TRBV30	TRBJ1-4	TRBD1	CAWRVPGQGDEKLFF	TGTGCCTGGAGGGTACCGGGACAGGGGGATGAAAAACTGTTTTTT
NA	TRBV5-1	TRBJ1-1	NA	CASSTGQDPNTEAFF	TGCGCCAGCAGCACCGGACAAGACCCGAACACTGAAGCTTTCTTT
NA	TRBV28	TRBJ1-5	NA	CASSLSIIRDQPQHF	TGTGCCAGCAGTTTATCTATTATCCGTGATCAGCCCCAGCATTTT
NA	TRBV20-1	TRBJ1-3	NA	CSASARASTIYF	TGCAGTGCTAGTGCCAGGGCGAGCACCATATATTTT
NA	TRBV30	TRBJ2-1	NA	CAWSTSTGEVPSVEQFF	TGTGCCTGGAGTACTTCAACCGGGGAGGTTCCCTCGGTTGAGCAGTTCTTC
NA	TRBV4-1	TRBJ2-2	TRBD2	CASSQLLLAGGRNTGELFF	TGCGCCAGCAGCCAACTATTACTAGCGGGAGGGCGTAACACCGGGGAGCTGTTTTTT
NA	TRBV7-9	TRBJ1-5	NA	CASSQSGAGNQPQHF	TGTGCCAGCAGCCAGTCAGGAGCGGGGAATCAGCCCCAGCATTTT
NA	TRBV7-3	TRBJ2-1	NA	CASSIRRDEQFF	TGTGCCAGCAGCATCCGGAGGGATGAGCAGTTCTTC
NA	TRBV27	TRBJ2-3	TRBD1	CASSLFGTGVADTQYF	TGTGCCAGCAGTTTGTTTGGGACAGGGGTCGCAGATACGCAGTATTTT
NA	TRBV12-3/TRBV12-4	TRBJ2-7	NA	CAIWPYYEQYF	TGTGCCATCTGGCCGTACTACGAGCAGTACTTC
NA	TRBV7-9	TRBJ2-5	TRBD2	CASSRGTSGGSQETQYF	TGTGCCAGCAGCAGAGGGACTAGCGGGGGGTCCCAAGAGACCCAGTACTTC
NA	TRBV18	TRBJ2-7	NA	CASSPSSGEQYF	TGTGCCAGCTCACCATCCAGCGGCGAGCAGTACTTC
NA	TRBV4-1	TRBJ2-7	NA	CASSQPNGAYEQYF	TGCGCCAGCAGCCAACCTAACGGGGCCTACGAGCAGTACTTC
NA	TRBV9	TRBJ2-1	NA	CASSVDRAGSSYNEQFF	TGTGCCAGCAGCGTAGACCGGGCGGGGAGCTCCTACAATGAGCAGTTCTTC
NA	TRBV6-5	TRBJ1-1	TRBD1	CASRNQTGVTEAFF	TGTGCCAGCAGAAACCAAACAGGGGTCACTGAAGCTTTCTTT
NA	TRBV27	TRBJ2-7	TRBD1	CASSIGTGNFDEQYF	TGTGCCAGCAGTATAGGGACAGGGAATTTCGACGAGCAGTACTTC
NA	TRBV7-2	TRBJ1-1	NA	CASSLLAGMNTEAFF	TGTGCCAGCAGCTTACTGGCAGGGATGAACACTGAAGCTTTCTTT
NA	TRBV6-6	TRBJ2-7	NA	CASSGLPWDEQYF	TGTGCCAGCAGCGGACTCCCGTGGGACGAGCAGTACTTC
few	TRBV30	TRBJ1-4	NA	CAWSGLSGKLFF	TGTGCCTGGAGTGGCCTCTCCGGAAAACTGTTTTTT
NA	TRBV2	TRBJ1-3	TRBD1	CANPSTSTGTGGGNTIYF	TGTGCCAACCCCTCAACCTCGACCGGGACAGGGGGTGGAAACACCATATATTTT
NA	TRBV10-2	TRBJ2-3	NA	CASSVRGTTTDTQYF	TGCGCCAGCAGTGTCAGGGGAACCACCACAGATACGCAGTATTTT
NA	TRBV2	TRBJ2-1	NA	CASSESTGTPYNEQFF	TGTGCCAGCAGTGAATCGACCGGGACTCCCTACAATGAGCAGTTCTTC
NA	TRBV5-6	TRBJ2-3	TRBD2	CASSLAAGTRDTQYF	TGTGCCAGCAGCTTGGCAGCGGGGACCCGAGATACGCAGTATTTT
NA	TRBV2	TRBJ1-5	NA	CASSPDRTVQPQHF	TGTGCCAGCAGTCCAGACAGGACCGTTCAGCCCCAGCATTTT
NA	TRBV3-1/TRBV3-2	TRBJ2-7	NA	CASSQARARNEQYF	TGTGCCAGCAGCCAAGCCAGGGCCAGGAACGAGCAGTACTTC
few	TRBV5-1	TRBJ1-3	TRBD1	CASSSGTGSGNTIYF	TGCGCCAGCAGCTCAGGGACAGGCTCTGGAAACACCATATATTTT
once	TRBV5-5	TRBJ1-2	NA	CASSLVANYGYTF	TGTGCCAGCAGCTTAGTAGCTAACTATGGCTACACCTTC
few	TRBV14	TRBJ2-1	NA	CASSRGEVQFF	TGTGCCAGCAGCCGCGGGGAGGTGCAGTTCTTC
NA	TRBV6-5	TRBJ2-3	TRBD2	CASSYNFGGAADTQYF	TGTGCCAGCAGTTACAATTTCGGGGGGGCCGCAGATACGCAGTATTTT
NA	TRBV2	TRBJ1-1	TRBD1	CASSVDRGNTEAFF	TGTGCCAGCAGTGTAGACAGGGGGAACACTGAAGCTTTCTTT
NA	TRBV28	TRBJ1-4	NA	CASSSSDRAEKLFF	NA
NA	TRBV5-6	TRBJ2-4	TRBD1	CASGTGEGIQYF	TGTGCCAGCGGGACAGGGGAAGGCATTCAGTACTTC
once	TRBV6-2/TRBV6-3	TRBJ2-2	TRBD1	CASSYAGGLLNTGELFF	TGTGCCAGCAGTTACGCAGGGGGCTTGTTAAACACCGGGGAGCTGTTTTTT
NA	TRBV9	TRBJ2-7	NA	CASSVGQGVYEQYF	TGTGCCAGCAGCGTAGGCCAGGGCGTCTACGAGCAGTACTTC
NA	TRBV7-9	TRBJ2-1	NA	CASSISGSYNEQFF	TGTGCCAGCAGCATTAGCGGCTCCTACAATGAGCAGTTCTTC
NA	TRBV28	TRBJ1-1	NA	CASIPLGGLNTEAFF	TGTGCCAGCATACCCCTAGGGGGACTGAACACTGAAGCTTTCTTT